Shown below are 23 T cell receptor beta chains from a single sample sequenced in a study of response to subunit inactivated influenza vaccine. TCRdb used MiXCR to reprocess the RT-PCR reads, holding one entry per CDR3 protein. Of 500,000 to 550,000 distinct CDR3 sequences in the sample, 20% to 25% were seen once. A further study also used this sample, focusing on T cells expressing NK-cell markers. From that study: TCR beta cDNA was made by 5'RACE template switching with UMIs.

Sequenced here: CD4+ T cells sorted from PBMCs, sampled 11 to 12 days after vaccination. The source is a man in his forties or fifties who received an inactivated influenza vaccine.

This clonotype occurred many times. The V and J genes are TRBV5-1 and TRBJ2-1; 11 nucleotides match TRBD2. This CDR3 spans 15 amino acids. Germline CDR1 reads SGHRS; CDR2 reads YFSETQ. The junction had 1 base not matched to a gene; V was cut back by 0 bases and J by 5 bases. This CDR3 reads CASSLGGLADNEQFF. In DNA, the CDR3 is TGCGCCAGCAGCTTGGGGGGACTAGCGGACAATGAGCAGTTCTTC. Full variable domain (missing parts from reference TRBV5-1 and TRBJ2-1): KAGVTQTPRYLIKTRGQQVTLSCSPISGHRSVSWYQQTPGQGLQFLFEYFSETQRNKGNFPGRFSGRQFSNSRSEMNVSTLELGDSALYLCASSLGGLADNEQFFGPGTRLTVL.

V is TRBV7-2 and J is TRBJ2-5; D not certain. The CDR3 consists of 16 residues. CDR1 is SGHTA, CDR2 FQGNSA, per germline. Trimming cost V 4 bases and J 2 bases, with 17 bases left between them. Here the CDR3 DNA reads TGTGCCAGCAGCTCCTCGACATACAGTTTGCAAGAGACCCAGTACTTC. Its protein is CASSSSTYSLQETQYF.

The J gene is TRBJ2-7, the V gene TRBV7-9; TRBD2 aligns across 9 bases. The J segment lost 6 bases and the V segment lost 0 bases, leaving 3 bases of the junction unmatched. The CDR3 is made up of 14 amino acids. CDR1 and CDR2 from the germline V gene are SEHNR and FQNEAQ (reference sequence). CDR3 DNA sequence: TGTGCCAGCAGCTTAGCCGGGACTAGCCCCGAGCAGTACTTC. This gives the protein CASSLAGTSPEQYF.

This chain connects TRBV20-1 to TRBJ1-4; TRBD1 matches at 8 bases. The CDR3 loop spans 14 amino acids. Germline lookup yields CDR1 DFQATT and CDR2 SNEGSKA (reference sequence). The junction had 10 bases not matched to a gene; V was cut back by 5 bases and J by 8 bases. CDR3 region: CSAGTQGAGEKLFF. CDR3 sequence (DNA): TGCAGTGCTGGAACCCAGGGGGCTGGGGAAAAACTGTTTTTT.

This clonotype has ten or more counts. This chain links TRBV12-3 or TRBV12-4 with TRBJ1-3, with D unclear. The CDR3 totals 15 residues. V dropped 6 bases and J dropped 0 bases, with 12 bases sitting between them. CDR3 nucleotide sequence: TGTGCCAGCAGCCGGTCGGTCAGCTCTGGAAACACCATATATTTT. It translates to CASSRSVSSGNTIYF.

The CDR3 spells CASSSRGQGTYNEQFF. CDR3 nucleotide sequence: TGTGCCAGCTCATCCCGTGGACAGGGGACCTACAATGAGCAGTTCTTC. This chain joins TRBV18 and TRBJ2-1; 9 bases are shared with TRBD1. This CDR3 spans 16 amino acids. V gave up 5 bases and J gave up 2 bases; unmatched junction bases: 7. Germline CDR1 and CDR2: KGHSH and LQKENI.

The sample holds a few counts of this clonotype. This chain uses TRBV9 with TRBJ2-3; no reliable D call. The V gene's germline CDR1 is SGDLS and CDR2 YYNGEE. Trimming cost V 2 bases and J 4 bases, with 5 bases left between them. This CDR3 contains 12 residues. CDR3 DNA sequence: TGTGCCAGCAGCGTGCTAGCAGATACGCAGTATTTT. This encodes CASSVLADTQYF.

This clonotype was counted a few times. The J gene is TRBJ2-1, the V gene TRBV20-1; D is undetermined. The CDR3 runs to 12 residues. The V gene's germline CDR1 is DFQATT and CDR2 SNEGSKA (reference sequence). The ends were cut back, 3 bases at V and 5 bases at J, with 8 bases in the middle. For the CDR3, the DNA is TGCAGTGCTAGCGTCTGGAACAATGAGCAGTTCTTC. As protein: CSASVWNNEQFF.

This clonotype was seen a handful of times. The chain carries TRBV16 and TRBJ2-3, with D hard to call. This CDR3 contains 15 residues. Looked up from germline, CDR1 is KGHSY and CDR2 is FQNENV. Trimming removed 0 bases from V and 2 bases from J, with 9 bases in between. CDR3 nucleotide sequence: TGTGCCAGCAGCCAATCCTCGGGTTACACAGATACGCAGTATTTT. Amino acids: CASSQSSGYTDTQYF.

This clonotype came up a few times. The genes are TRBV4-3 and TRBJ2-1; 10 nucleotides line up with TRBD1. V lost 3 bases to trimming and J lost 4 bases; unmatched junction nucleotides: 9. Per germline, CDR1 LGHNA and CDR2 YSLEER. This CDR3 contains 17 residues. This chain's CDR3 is CASSHLLEGQGYNEQFF. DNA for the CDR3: TGCGCCAGCAGCCATTTGCTAGAGGGACAGGGGTACAATGAGCAGTTCTTC.

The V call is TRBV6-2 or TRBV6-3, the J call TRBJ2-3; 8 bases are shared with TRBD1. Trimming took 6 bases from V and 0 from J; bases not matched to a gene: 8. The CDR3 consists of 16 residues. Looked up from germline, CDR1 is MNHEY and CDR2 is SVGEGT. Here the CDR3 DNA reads TGTGCCAGCAGCCAGGGGGCAGGGTATAGCACAGATACGCAGTATTTT. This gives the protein CASSQGAGYSTDTQYF.

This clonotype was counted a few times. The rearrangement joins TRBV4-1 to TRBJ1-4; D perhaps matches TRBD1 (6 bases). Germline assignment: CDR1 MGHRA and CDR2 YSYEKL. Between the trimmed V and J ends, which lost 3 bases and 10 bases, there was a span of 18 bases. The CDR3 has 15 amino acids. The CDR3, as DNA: TGCGCCAGCAGCCATCCGCCCCGGGGGCGGGGAAAACTGTTTTTT. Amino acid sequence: CASSHPPRGRGKLFF.

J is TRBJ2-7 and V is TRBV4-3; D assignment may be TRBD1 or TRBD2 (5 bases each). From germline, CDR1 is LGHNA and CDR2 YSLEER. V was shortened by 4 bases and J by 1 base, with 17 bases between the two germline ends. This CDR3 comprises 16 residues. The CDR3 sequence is CASSRSSGTDSYEQYF. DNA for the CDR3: TGCGCCAGCAGCCGGTCCTCCGGGACGGATTCCTACGAGCAGTACTTC.

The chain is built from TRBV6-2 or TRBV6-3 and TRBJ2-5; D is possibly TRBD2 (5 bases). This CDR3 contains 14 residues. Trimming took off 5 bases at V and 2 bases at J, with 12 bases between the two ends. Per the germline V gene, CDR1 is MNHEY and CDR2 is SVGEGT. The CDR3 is CASSRRPGQETQYF. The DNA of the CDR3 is TGTGCCAGCAGTCGCCGACCGGGACAAGAGACCCAGTACTTC.

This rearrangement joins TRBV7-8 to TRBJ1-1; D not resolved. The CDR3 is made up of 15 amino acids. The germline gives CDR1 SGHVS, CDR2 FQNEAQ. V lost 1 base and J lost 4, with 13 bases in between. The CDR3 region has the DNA TGTGCCAGCAGCTTAGTTGGTCTCTTGGGCACTGAAGCTTTCTTT. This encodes CASSLVGLLGTEAFF. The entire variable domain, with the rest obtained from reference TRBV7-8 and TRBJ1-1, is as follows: GAGVSQSPRYKVAKRGQDVALRCDPISGHVSLFWYQQALGQGPEFLTYFQNEAQLDKSGLPSDRFFAERPEGSVSTLKIQRTQQEDSAVYLCASSLVGLLGTEAFFGQGTRLTVV.

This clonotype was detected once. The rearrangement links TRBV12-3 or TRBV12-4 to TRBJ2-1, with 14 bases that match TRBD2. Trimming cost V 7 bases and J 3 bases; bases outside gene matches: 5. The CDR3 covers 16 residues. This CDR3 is CASTGLAGALYNEQFF. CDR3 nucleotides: TGTGCCAGCACGGGACTAGCGGGGGCCCTCTACAATGAGCAGTTCTTC.

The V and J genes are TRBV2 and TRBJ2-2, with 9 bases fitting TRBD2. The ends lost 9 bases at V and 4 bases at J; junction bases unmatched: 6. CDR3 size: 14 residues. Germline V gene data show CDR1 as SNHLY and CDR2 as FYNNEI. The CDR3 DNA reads TGTGCCAGGAGGGCTAGCGGGGCCACCGGGGAGCTGTTTTTT. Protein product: CARRASGATGELFF.

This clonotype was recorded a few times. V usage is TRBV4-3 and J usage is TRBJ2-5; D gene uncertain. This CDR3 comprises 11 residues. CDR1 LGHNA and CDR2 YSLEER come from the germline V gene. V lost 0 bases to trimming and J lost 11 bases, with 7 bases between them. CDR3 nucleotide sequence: TGCGCCAGCAGCCAAGACAGAAAACAGTACTTC. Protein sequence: CASSQDRKQYF.

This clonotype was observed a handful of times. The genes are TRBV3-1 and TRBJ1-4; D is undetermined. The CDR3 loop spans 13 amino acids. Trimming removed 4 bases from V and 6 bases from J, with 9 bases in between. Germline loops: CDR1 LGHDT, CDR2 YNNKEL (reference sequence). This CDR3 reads CASSLRSDEKLFF. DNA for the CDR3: TGTGCCAGCAGCCTTCGTTCCGATGAAAAACTGTTTTTT.

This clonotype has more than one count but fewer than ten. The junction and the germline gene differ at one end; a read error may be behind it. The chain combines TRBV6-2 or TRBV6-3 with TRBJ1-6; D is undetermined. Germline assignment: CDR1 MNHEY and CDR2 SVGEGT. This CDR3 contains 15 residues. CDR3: CASNSYTSFNSPLHF. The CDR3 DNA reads TGTGCCAGCAACTCCTACACCTCCTTTAATTCACCCCTCCACTTT.

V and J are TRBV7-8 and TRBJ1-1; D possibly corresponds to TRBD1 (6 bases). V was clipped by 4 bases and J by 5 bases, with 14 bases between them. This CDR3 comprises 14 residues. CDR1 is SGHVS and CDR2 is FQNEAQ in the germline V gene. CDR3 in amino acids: CASSSYRDATEAFF. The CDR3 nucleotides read TGTGCCAGCAGCTCGTACAGGGACGCGACTGAAGCTTTCTTT.

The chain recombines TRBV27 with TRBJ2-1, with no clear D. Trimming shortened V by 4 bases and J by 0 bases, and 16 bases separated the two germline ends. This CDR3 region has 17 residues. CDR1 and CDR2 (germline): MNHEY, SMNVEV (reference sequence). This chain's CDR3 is CASSYTPYRISYNEQFF. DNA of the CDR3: TGTGCCAGCAGTTACACACCGTACCGTATCTCCTACAATGAGCAGTTCTTC.

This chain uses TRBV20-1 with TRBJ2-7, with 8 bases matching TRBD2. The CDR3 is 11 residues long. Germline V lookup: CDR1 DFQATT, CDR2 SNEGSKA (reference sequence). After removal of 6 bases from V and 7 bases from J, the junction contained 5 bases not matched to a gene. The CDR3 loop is CSATTGGEQYF. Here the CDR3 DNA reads TGCAGTGCCACTACGGGGGGGGAGCAGTACTTC.